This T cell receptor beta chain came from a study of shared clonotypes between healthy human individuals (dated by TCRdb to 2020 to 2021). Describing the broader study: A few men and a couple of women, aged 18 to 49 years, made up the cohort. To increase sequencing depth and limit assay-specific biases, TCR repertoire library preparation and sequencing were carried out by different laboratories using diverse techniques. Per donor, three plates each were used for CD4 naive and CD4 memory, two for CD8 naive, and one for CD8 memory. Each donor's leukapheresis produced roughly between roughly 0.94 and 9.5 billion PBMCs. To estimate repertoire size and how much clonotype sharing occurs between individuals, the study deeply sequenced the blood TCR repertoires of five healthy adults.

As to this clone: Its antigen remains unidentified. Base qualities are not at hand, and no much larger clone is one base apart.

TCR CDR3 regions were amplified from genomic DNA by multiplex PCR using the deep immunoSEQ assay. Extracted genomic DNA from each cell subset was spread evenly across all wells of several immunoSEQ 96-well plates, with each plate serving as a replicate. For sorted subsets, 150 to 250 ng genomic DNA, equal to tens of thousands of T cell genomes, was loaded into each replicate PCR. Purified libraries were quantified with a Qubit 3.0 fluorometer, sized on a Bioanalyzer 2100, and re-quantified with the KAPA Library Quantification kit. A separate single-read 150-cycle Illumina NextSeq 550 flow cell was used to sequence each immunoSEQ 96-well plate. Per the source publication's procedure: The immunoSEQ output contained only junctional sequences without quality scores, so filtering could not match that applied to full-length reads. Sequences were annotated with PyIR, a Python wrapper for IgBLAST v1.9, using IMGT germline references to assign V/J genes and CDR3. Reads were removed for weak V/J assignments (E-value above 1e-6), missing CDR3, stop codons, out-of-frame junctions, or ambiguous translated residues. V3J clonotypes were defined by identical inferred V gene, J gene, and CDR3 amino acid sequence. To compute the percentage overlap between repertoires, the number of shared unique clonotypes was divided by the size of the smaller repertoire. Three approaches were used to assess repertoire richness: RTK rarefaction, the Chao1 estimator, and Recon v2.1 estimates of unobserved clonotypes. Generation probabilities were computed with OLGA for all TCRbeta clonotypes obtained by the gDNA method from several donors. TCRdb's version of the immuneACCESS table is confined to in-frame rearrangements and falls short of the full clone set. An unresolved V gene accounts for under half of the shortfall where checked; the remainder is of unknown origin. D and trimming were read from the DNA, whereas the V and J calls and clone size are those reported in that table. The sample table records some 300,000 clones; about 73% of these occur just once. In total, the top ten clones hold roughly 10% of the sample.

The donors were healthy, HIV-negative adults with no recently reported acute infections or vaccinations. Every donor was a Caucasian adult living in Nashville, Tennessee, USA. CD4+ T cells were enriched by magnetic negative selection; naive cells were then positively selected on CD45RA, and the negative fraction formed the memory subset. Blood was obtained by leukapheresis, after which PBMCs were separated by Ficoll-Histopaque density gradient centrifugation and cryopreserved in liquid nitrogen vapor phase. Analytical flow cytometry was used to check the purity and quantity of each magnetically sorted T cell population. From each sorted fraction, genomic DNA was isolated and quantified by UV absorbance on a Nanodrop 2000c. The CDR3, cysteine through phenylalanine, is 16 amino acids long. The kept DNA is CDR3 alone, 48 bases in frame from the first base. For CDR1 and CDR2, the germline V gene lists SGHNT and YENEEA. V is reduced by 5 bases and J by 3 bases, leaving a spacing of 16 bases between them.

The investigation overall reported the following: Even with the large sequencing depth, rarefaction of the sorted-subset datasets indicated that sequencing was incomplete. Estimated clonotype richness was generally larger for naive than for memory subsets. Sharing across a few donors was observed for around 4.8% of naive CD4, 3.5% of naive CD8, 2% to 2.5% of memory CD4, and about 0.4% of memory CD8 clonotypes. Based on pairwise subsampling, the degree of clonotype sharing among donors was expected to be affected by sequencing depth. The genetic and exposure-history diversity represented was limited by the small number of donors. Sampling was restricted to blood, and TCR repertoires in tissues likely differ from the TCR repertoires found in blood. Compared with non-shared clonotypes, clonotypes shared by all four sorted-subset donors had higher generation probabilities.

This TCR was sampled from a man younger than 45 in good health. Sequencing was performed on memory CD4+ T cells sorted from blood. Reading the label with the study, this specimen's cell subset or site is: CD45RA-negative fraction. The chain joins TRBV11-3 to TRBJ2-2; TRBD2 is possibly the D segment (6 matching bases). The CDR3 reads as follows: CASSPGDFRDTGELFF. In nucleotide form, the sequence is TGTGCCAGCAGCCCGGGGGACTTCAGGGACACCGGGGAGCTGTTTTTT.